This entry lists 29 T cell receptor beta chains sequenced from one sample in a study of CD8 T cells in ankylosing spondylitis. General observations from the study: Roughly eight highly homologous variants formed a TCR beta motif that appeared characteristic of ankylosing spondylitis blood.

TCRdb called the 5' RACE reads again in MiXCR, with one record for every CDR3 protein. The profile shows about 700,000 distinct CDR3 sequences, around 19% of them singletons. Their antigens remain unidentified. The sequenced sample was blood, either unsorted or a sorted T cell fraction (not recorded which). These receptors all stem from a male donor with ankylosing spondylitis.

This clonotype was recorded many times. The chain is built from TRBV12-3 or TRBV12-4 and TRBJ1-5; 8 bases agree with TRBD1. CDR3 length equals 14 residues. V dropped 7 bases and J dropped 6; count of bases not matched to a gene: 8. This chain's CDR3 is CASTPDRAGQPQHF. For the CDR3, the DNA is TGTGCCAGCACCCCGGACAGGGCGGGTCAGCCCCAGCATTTT.

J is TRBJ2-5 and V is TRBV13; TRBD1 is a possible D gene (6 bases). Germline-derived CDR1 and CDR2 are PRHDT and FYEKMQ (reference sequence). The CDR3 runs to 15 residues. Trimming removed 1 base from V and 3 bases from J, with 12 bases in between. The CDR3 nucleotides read TGTGCCAGCAGCTTAGATGTGGGGACAAAAGAGACCCAGTACTTC. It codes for CASSLDVGTKETQYF.

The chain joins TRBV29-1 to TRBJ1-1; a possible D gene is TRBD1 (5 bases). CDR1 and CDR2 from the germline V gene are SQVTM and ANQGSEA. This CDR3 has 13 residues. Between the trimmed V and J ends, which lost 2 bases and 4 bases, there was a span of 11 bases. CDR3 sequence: CSVEKGKVTEAFF. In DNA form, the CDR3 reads TGCAGCGTTGAAAAGGGGAAGGTCACTGAAGCTTTCTTT.

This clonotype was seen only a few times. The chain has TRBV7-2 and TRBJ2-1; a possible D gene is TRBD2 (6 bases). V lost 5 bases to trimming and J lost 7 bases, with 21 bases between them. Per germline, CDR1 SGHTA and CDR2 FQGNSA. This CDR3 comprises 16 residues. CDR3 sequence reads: CASSSEGWREENEQFF. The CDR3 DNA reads TGTGCCAGCAGCAGTGAGGGGTGGAGGGAGGAAAATGAGCAGTTCTTC.

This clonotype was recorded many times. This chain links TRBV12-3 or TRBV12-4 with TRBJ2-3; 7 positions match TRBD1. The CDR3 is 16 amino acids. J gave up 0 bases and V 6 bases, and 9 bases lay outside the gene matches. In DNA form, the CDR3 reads TGTGCCAGCAGCCCCGAAGGGGGCCCCAGCACAGATACGCAGTATTTT. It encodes CASSPEGGPSTDTQYF.

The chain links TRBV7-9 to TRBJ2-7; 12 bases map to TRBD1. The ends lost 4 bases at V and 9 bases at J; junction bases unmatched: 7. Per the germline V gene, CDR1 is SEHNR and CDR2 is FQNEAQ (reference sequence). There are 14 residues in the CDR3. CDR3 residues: CASSSQGTGGVQYF. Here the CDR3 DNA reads TGTGCCAGCAGCTCACAAGGGACAGGGGGCGTGCAGTACTTC.

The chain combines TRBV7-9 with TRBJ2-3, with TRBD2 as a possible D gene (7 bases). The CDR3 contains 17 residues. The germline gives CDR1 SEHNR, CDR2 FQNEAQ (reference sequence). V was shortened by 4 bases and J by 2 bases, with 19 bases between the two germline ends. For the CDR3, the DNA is TGTGCCAGCAGCTCTTTGTGGGGGGGCGAGGCCACAGATACGCAGTATTTT. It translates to CASSSLWGGEATDTQYF.

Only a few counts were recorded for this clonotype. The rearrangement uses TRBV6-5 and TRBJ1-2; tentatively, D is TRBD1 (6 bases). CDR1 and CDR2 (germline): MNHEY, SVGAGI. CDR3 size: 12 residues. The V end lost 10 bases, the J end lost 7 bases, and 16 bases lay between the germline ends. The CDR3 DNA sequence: TGTGCCACTTCGCGGGGGGCAGGTGGCTACACCTTC. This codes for CATSRGAGGYTF.

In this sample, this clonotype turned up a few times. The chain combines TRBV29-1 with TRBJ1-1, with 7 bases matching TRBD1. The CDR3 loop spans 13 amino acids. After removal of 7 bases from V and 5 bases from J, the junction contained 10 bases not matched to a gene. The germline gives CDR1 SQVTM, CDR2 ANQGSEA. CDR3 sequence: CSAQTGRGTEAFF. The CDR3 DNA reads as TGCAGCGCTCAGACAGGGCGGGGAACTGAAGCTTTCTTT.

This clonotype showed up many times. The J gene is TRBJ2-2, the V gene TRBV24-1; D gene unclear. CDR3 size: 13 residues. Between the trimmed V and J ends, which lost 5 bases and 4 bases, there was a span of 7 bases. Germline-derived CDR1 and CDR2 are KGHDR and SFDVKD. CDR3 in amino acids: CATSAVPTGELFF. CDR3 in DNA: TGTGCCACCAGTGCAGTACCCACCGGGGAGCTGTTTTTT.

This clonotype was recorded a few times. The CDR3 loop is CASGTIGPVGNTIYF. In DNA form, the CDR3 reads TGTGCCAGCGGGACTATCGGACCGGTTGGAAACACCATATATTTT. V gene TRBV6-1 combines with J gene TRBJ1-3; tentative D call: TRBD1 (5 bases). In germline, CDR1 is MNHNS, CDR2 SASEGT. Deletions cut 8 bases from V and 3 bases from J, with 17 bases between. This CDR3 is built from 15 residues.

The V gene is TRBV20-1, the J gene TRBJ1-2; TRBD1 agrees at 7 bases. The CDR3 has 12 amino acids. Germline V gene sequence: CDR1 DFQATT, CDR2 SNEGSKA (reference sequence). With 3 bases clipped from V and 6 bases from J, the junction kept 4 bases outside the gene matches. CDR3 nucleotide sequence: TGCAGTGCTAGTGTCCAGGGGGATGGCTACACCTTC. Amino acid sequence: CSASVQGDGYTF.

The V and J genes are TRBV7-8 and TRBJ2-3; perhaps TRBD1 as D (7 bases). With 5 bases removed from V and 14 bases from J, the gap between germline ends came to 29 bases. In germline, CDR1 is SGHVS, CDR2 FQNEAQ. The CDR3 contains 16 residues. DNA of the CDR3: TGTGCCAGCAGCCCCCGGAGGGGGCCGGAGCCAAGGGTGGGGTATTTT. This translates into CASSPRRGPEPRVGYF.

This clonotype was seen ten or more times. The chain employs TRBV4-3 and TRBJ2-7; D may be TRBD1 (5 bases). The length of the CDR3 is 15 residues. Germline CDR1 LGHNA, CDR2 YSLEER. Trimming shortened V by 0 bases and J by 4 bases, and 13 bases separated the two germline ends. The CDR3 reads CASSQEGRAHYEQYF. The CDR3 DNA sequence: TGCGCCAGCAGCCAAGAAGGCAGGGCCCATTACGAGCAGTACTTC.

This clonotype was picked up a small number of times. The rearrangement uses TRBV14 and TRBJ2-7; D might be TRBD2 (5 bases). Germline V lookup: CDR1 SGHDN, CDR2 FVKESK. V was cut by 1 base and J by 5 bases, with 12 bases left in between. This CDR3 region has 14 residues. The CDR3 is CASSQVGNGHEQYF. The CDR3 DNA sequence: TGTGCCAGCAGCCAAGTCGGGAACGGGCACGAGCAGTACTTC. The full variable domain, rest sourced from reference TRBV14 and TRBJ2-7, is EAGVTQFPSHSVIEKGQTVTLRCDPISGHDNLYWYRRVMGKEIKFLLHFVKESKQDESGMPNNRFLAERTGGTYSTLKVQPAELEDSGVYFCASSQVGNGHEQYFGPGTRLTVT.

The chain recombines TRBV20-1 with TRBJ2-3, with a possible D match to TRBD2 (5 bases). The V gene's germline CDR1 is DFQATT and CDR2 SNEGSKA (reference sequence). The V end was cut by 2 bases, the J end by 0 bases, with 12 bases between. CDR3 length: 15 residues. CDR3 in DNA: TGCAGTGCTAGAAAGGGCGGGTATAGCACAGATACGCAGTATTTT. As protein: CSARKGGYSTDTQYF.

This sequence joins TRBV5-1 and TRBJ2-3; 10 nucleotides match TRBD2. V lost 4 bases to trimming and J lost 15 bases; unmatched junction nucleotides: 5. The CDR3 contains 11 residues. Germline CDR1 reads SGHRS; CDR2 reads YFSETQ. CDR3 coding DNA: TGCGCCAGCAGCCAAGGGACTAGCGACTATTTT. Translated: CASSQGTSDYF.

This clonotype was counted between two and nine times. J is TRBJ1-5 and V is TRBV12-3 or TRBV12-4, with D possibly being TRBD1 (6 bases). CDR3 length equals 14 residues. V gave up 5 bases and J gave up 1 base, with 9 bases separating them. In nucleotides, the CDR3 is TGTGCCAGCAGTAACACAGGGAGCAATCAGCCCCAGCATTTT. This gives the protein CASSNTGSNQPQHF.

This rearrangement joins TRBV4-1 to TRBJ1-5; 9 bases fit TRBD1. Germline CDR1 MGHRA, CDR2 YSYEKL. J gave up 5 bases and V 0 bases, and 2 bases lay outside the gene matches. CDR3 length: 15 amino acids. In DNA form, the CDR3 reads TGCGCCAGCAGCCAAGAGGACAGGGGACATCAGCCCCAGCATTTT. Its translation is CASSQEDRGHQPQHF.

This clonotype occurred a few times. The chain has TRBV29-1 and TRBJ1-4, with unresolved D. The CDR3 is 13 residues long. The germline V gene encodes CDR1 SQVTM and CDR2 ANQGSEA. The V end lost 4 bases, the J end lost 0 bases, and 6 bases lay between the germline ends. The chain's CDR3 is CSVAVATNEKLFF. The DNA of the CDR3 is TGCAGCGTTGCGGTTGCAACTAATGAAAAACTGTTTTTT.

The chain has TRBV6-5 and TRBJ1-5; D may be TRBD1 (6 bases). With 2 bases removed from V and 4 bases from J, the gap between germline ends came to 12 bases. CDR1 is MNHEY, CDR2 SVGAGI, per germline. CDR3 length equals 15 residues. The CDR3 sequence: CASSYLGQPNQPQHF. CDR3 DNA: TGTGCCAGCAGTTACCTCGGACAGCCAAATCAGCCCCAGCATTTT.

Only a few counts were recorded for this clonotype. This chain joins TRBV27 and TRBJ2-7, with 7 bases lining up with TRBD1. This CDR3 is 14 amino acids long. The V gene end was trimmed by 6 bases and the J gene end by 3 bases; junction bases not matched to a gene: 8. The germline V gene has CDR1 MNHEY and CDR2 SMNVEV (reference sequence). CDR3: CASRSAGGHYEQYF. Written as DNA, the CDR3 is TGTGCCAGCAGATCGGCAGGGGGTCACTACGAGCAGTACTTC.

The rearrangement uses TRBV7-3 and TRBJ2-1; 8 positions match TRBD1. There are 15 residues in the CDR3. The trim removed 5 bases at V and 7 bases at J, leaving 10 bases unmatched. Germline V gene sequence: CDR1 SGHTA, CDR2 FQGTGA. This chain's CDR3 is CASSEGGQGLNEQFF. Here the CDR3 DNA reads TGTGCCAGCAGCGAGGGTGGACAGGGCCTAAATGAGCAGTTCTTC.

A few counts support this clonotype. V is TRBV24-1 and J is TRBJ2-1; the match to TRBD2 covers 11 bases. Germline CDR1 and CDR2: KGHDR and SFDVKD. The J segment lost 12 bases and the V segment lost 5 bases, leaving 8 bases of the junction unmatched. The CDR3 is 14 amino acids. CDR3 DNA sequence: TGTGCCACCAGTGGAGGGACTAGCGGATTGACGCAGTTCTTC. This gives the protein CATSGGTSGLTQFF.

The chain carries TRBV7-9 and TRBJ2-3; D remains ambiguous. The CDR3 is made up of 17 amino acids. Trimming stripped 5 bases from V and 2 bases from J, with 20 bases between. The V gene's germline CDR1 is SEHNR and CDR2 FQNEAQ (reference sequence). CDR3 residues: CASSLGRRLRYTDTQYF. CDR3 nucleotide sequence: TGTGCCAGCAGCCTAGGGCGGCGGCTTCGGTACACAGATACGCAGTATTTT.

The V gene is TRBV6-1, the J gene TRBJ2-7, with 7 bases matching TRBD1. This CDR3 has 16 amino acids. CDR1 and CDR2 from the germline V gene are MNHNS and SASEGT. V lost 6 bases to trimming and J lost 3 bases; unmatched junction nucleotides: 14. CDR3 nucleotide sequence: TGTGCCAGCAGAAAAGGTTTCCAGGGGGTCCTCTACGAGCAGTACTTC. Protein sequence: CASRKGFQGVLYEQYF.

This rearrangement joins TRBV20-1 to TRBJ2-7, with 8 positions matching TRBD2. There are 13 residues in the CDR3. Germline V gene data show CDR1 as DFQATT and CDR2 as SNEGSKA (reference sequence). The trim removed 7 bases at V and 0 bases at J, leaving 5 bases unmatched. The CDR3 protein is CSGAGLVSYEQYF. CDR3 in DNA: TGCAGTGGAGCGGGACTAGTCTCCTACGAGCAGTACTTC.

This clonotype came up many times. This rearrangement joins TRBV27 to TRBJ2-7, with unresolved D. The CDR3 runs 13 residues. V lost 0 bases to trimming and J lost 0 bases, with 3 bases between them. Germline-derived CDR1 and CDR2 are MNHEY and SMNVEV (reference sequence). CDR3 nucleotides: TGTGCCAGCAGTTTATCGGGCTCCTACGAGCAGTACTTC. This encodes CASSLSGSYEQYF.

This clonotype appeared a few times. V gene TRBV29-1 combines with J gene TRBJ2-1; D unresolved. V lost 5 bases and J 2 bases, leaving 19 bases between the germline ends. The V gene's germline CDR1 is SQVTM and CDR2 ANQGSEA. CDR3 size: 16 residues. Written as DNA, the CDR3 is TGCAGCGTTTCGGCGACGAGGCAGGCGACCTACAATGAGCAGTTCTTC. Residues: CSVSATRQATYNEQFF.